These T cell receptor beta chains were read from a single sample in a study of control samples from healthy donors and cancer patients. The method was immunoSEQ multiplex PCR; TCRdb's version includes in-frame clones alone and lacks a portion of them. The data show 350,000 to 450,000 clones, with approximately 92% seen just once and roughly 6.4% held by the top ten. The sample comprised PBMCs. The receptors shown here come from a man aged 40-55 years with head and neck cancer. Both conserved end residues are part of each CDR3. A D gene is named only where the DNA matches it firmly. The listing skips clone size in some rows; elsewhere it reads once, few, many or a size class.

d_gene	v_gene	abundance	j_gene	CDR3aa	CDR3nt
.	TRBV5-6	.	TRBJ1-4	CASSFGEVREKLFF	TGTGCCAGCAGCTTCGGGGAAGTTAGAGAAAAACTGTTTTTT
.	TRBV19	.	TRBJ1-6	CASSIGSGGVSPLHF	TGTGCCAGTAGTATAGGTTCAGGCGGAGTGTCACCCCTCCACTTT
TRBD2	TRBV9	.	TRBJ2-3	CASSVERGLTDTQYF	TGTGCCAGCAGCGTAGAGCGGGGGCTCACAGATACGCAGTATTTT
TRBD2	TRBV7-9	.	TRBJ2-5	CASSLGAGTDLDQETQYF	TGTGCCAGCAGCTTAGGAGCGGGGACCGACCTGGACCAAGAGACCCAGTACTTC
.	TRBV3-1/TRBV3-2	once	TRBJ2-6	CASSPPFIRQPSGANVLTF	TGTGCCAGCAGCCCGCCCTTTATCCGACAACCGTCTGGGGCCAACGTCCTGACTTTC
.	TRBV5-1	.	TRBJ1-2	CASSLDKYYGYTF	TGCGCCAGCAGCTTGGACAAATACTATGGCTACACCTTC
TRBD2	TRBV27	.	TRBJ2-3	CASSPTSGRWTDTQYF	TGTGCCAGCAGTCCTACTAGCGGGAGATGGACAGATACGCAGTATTTT
.	TRBV19	.	TRBJ2-7	CASSAGQWTSYEQYF	TGTGCCAGTAGCGCAGGACAGTGGACCTCCTACGAGCAGTACTTC
.	TRBV19	few	TRBJ1-1	CASSIRDTEAFF	TGTGCCAGTAGTATACGGGACACTGAAGCTTTCTTT
.	TRBV7-3	once	TRBJ2-3	CASSPGLSWDTQYF	TGTGCCAGCAGCCCCGGACTGTCCTGGGATACGCAGTATTTT
.	TRBV7-6	.	TRBJ1-2	CASSLDGGPYGYTF	TGTGCCAGCAGCTTAGATGGGGGGCCCTATGGCTACACCTTC
TRBD1	TRBV24-1	few	TRBJ2-2	CATSDMGQTGELFF	TGTGCCACCAGTGATATGGGACAGACCGGGGAGCTGTTTTTT
TRBD2	TRBV28	.	TRBJ2-7	CASSAGTSGRNEQYF	TGTGCCAGCAGTGCGGGGACTAGCGGACGGAACGAGCAGTACTTC
TRBD2	TRBV4-1	.	TRBJ2-3	CASSQVATSGGTDTQYF	TGCGCCAGCAGCCAAGTCGCCACGAGCGGGGGCACAGATACGCAGTATTTT
.	TRBV28	.	TRBJ1-1	CATGSGLTPNTEAFF	TGTGCCACCGGGTCCGGACTCACCCCGAACACTGAAGCTTTCTTT
.	TRBV7-3	once	TRBJ1-1	CASSESSGAEAFF	TGTGCCAGCAGCGAGTCCTCAGGGGCAGAAGCTTTCTTT
.	TRBV7-6	.	TRBJ2-5	CATSPPYQETQYF	TGTGCCACCTCCCCGCCGTACCAAGAGACCCAGTACTTC
.	TRBV15	.	TRBJ2-5	CATSSHLETQYF	TGTGCCACCAGCAGCCACCTAGAGACCCAGTACTTC
TRBD1	TRBV27	.	TRBJ1-1	CASRRDQGVTEAFF	TGTGCCAGCAGACGAGACCAGGGGGTTACTGAAGCTTTCTTT
.	TRBV19	.	TRBJ2-2	CASSSIPGRQGNTGELFF	TGTGCCAGTAGTTCCATACCTGGGAGGCAGGGGAACACCGGGGAGCTGTTTTTT
.	TRBV10-1	.	TRBJ2-1	CASSEVRGEQFF	TGCGCCAGCAGTGAGGTGAGGGGCGAGCAGTTCTTC
TRBD2	TRBV27	.	TRBJ2-2	CASSLRGVNTGELFF	TGTGCCAGCAGTTTGCGGGGGGTGAACACCGGGGAGCTGTTTTTT
TRBD1	TRBV7-3	.	TRBJ2-5	CASSWGQGQETQYF	TGTGCCAGCAGCTGGGGACAGGGACAAGAGACCCAGTACTTC
.	TRBV11-2	.	TRBJ2-2	CASSYGQLSGELFF	TGTGCCAGCAGCTACGGACAGCTTTCCGGGGAGCTGTTTTTT
TRBD1	TRBV25-1	.	TRBJ2-2	CASSEFGTGAGELFF	TGTGCCAGCAGTGAATTCGGGACAGGGGCCGGGGAGCTGTTTTTT
.	TRBV2	.	TRBJ1-4	CASSENPATNEKLFF	TGTGCCAGCAGTGAAAACCCTGCAACTAATGAAAAACTGTTTTTT
TRBD2	TRBV30	once	TRBJ2-5	CAWSVQNSGIETQYF	TGTGCCTGGAGTGTACAAAATAGCGGGATAGAGACCCAGTACTTC
.	TRBV6-2/TRBV6-3	.	TRBJ2-7	CASSYNAGYEQYF	TGTGCCAGCAGTTATAACGCAGGTTACGAGCAGTACTTC
.	TRBV18	.	TRBJ1-6	CASSRGDNSPLHF	TGTGCCAGCTCACGAGGGGATAATTCACCCCTCCACTTT
TRBD1	TRBV4-3	.	TRBJ2-1	CASSQGQGHNEQFF	TGCGCCAGCAGCCAGGGACAGGGCCACAATGAGCAGTTCTTC
TRBD1	TRBV6-1	.	TRBJ2-2	CASSDSGQGSTGELFF	TGTGCCAGCAGTGATTCGGGACAGGGGAGTACCGGGGAGCTGTTTTTT
.	TRBV10-1	.	TRBJ1-1	CASSVHAGTEAFF	TGCGCCAGCAGTGTTCACGCAGGGACTGAAGCTTTCTTT
.	TRBV3-1/TRBV3-2	.	TRBJ2-5	CASSPQALPQETQYF	TGTGCCAGCAGCCCCCAGGCTCTACCTCAAGAGACCCAGTACTTC
.	TRBV6-1	once	TRBJ2-2	CASSDPLQRLNTGELFF	TGTGCCAGCAGTGACCCCCTTCAGCGCCTGAACACCGGGGAGCTGTTTTTT
.	TRBV23-1	.	TRBJ1-2	CASSQSWVDQNSNYGYTF	TGCGCCAGCAGTCAATCATGGGTAGACCAGAACTCTAACTATGGCTACACCTTC
TRBD2	TRBV4-2	.	TRBJ2-7	CASSQIWSLAHSYEQYF	TGTGCCAGCAGCCAGATTTGGTCACTAGCGCACTCCTACGAGCAGTACTTC
.	TRBV7-2	.	TRBJ2-6	CASSLARYESGANVLTF	TGTGCCAGCAGCTTAGCGCGTTACGAGTCTGGGGCCAACGTCCTGACTTTC
TRBD1	TRBV5-1	.	TRBJ1-6	CASSRGTGDSPLHF	TGCGCCAGCAGCCGGGGGACAGGGGATTCACCCCTCCACTTT
.	TRBV7-9	few	TRBJ1-1	CASSHQPGRDEAFF	TGTGCCAGCAGCCACCAGCCAGGGCGTGATGAAGCTTTCTTT
TRBD2	TRBV6-2/TRBV6-3	.	TRBJ2-7	CASSYSVAGGLEQYF	TGTGCCAGCAGTTACTCCGTCGCGGGGGGCCTCGAGCAGTACTTC
TRBD1	TRBV30	.	TRBJ1-2	CAWSGGTGQGANYGYTF	TGTGCCTGGAGCGGGGGGACTGGACAGGGAGCTAACTATGGCTACACCTTC
.	TRBV5-1	.	TRBJ1-6	CASSLAVTYNSPLHF	TGCGCCAGCAGCCTGGCAGTTACTTATAATTCACCCCTCCACTTT
.	TRBV4-2	.	TRBJ1-2	CASSQAGTELTINYGYTF	TGTGCCAGCAGCCAAGCGGGGACGGAGCTTACTATTAACTATGGCTACACCTTC
TRBD2	TRBV5-1	.	TRBJ2-7	CASSQGTTRSEQYF	TGCGCCAGCAGCCAAGGGACTACTAGGAGCGAGCAGTACTTC
TRBD1	TRBV7-2	.	TRBJ1-2	CASSRDRVFYGYTF	TGTGCCAGCAGCCGGGACAGGGTTTTTTATGGCTACACCTTC
TRBD2	TRBV19	.	TRBJ2-1	CASIITSGGNEQFF	TGTGCCAGTATAATAACTAGCGGGGGGAATGAGCAGTTCTTC
.	TRBV20-1	.	TRBJ2-1	CSAGLGEQFF	TGCAGTGCTGGTTTGGGGGAGCAGTTCTTC
.	TRBV7-9	.	TRBJ1-1	CASSLGGLGAEAFF	TGTGCCAGCAGCTTAGGGGGACTGGGCGCTGAAGCTTTCTTT
.	TRBV3-1/TRBV3-2	.	TRBJ1-4	CASSQDIPATNEKLFF	TGTGCCAGCAGCCAAGATATTCCGGCAACTAATGAAAAACTGTTTTTT
TRBD2	TRBV29-1	.	TRBJ2-2	CSVGRALADGELFF	TGCAGCGTCGGAAGGGCACTAGCGGACGGGGAGCTGTTTTTT
.	TRBV10-3	once	TRBJ1-3	CAIRTFPGVRDGNTIYF	TGTGCCATCAGAACATTTCCCGGGGTCCGGGATGGAAACACCATATATTTT
.	TRBV5-1	.	TRBJ1-5	CASSPFYGLNQPQHF	TGCGCCAGCAGCCCTTTTTACGGCCTCAATCAGCCCCAGCATTTT
TRBD2	TRBV7-9	.	TRBJ2-1	CASSSGTSGDNEQFF	TGTGCCAGCAGCTCCGGGACTAGCGGCGACAATGAGCAGTTCTTC
.	TRBV7-2	.	TRBJ1-1	CASSLRLEDTEAFF	TGTGCCAGCAGCTTACGTTTGGAGGACACTGAAGCTTTCTTT